Presented here are 21 T cell receptor beta chains from one specimen sequenced in a study of beta chain features in type 1 diabetes. The study reverse transcribed the entire isolated RNA, so it sequenced expressed TCRB transcripts. Libraries were prepared by immunoSEQ multiplex PCR; TCRdb keeps only in-frame clonotypes and omits some of them. In the table there are fewer than 900,000 clones, roughly 17% of which are singletons. Sequencing was done on a sample of naive CD4+ T cells from blood. These receptors came from a woman aged 18 to 35 in good health.

The chain combines TRBV7-3 with TRBJ2-3; D gene uncertain. Germline V CDR1 and CDR2: SGHTA, FQGTGA. There are 15 residues in the CDR3. Trimming stripped 2 bases from V and 3 bases from J, with 12 bases between. The CDR3, as DNA: TGTGCCAGCAGCTTAGGCCCAACCCAAACAGATACGCAGTATTTT. It specifies CASSLGPTQTDTQYF.

This clone turned up a few times. The chain combines TRBV9 with TRBJ2-5, with D perhaps matching TRBD2 (5 bases). The CDR3 has 14 residues. Germline lookup yields CDR1 SGDLS and CDR2 YYNGEE. Between the trimmed V and J ends, which lost 0 bases and 5 bases, there was a span of 11 bases. CDR3 protein: CASSVANRGETQYF. The CDR3 region has the DNA TGTGCCAGCAGCGTAGCTAATCGAGGGGAGACCCAGTACTTC. Looking up the rest from reference TRBV9 and TRBJ2-5 gives the full variable domain: DSGVTQTPKHLITATGQRVTLRCSPRSGDLSVYWYQQSLDQGLQFLIQYYNGEERAKGNILERFSAQQFPDLHSELNLSSLELGDSALYFCASSVANRGETQYFGPGTRLLVL.

This clone occurred a few times. The V and J genes are TRBV20-1 and TRBJ1-2; 8 bases are a match to TRBD1. With V trimmed by 6 bases and J by 10 bases, 4 bases remained unmatched. Looked up from germline, CDR1 is DFQATT and CDR2 is SNEGSKA (reference sequence). The CDR3 extends over 10 amino acids. The CDR3 DNA sequence: TGCAGTGCCACGGGACAGGCCTACACCTTC. The encoded protein is CSATGQAYTF.

This clone was counted between two and nine times. The chain employs TRBV28 and TRBJ2-7, with 14 bases matching TRBD2. Germline CDR1 MDHEN, CDR2 SYDVKM. The CDR3 length is 16 residues. The J segment lost 1 base and the V segment lost 5 bases, leaving 4 bases of the junction unmatched. The CDR3 region is CASSRGTSGSSYEQYF. The CDR3 DNA reads as TGTGCCAGCAGTCGGGGGACTAGCGGGAGTTCCTACGAGCAGTACTTC.

The chain combines TRBV29-1 with TRBJ2-1; possible D gene TRBD1, 6 bases. CDR3 size: 15 residues. Trimming took off 3 bases at V and 0 bases at J, with 12 bases between the two ends. Germline V lookup: CDR1 SQVTM, CDR2 ANQGSEA. CDR3 protein: CSVENRESSYNEQFF. The DNA of the CDR3 is TGCAGCGTTGAGAACAGGGAGAGCTCCTACAATGAGCAGTTCTTC.

V gene TRBV29-1 combines with J gene TRBJ1-2; D is unresolved. Per germline, CDR1 SQVTM and CDR2 ANQGSEA. The CDR3 length is 11 residues. The V and J ends lost 7 bases and 2 bases respectively, with 8 bases between them. CDR3 sequence (DNA): TGCAGCGCCCCGGGGAACTATGGCTACACCTTC. Its translation: CSAPGNYGYTF.

The chain employs TRBV2 and TRBJ2-5; 8 bases match TRBD2. The germline V gene has CDR1 SNHLY and CDR2 FYNNEI. Losses at the gene ends were 6 bases for V and 5 bases for J; bases not matched to a gene: 5. The CDR3 extends over 13 amino acids. CDR3 DNA: TGTGCCAGCAGCAAAGCGGGAGTGGAGACCCAGTACTTC. Translating gives CASSKAGVETQYF.

This clone was seen only a few times. The CDR3 protein is CAGTHNEQFF. Here the CDR3 DNA reads TGCGCCGGCACCCACAATGAGCAGTTCTTC. The chain carries TRBV10-1 and TRBJ2-1; D is ambiguous. CDR3 length equals 10 residues. CDR1 and CDR2 (germline): WNHNN, SYGVQD (reference sequence). V shed 11 bases and J shed 5 bases, with 7 bases lying between them.

This clone was counted only a few times. V usage is TRBV19 and J usage is TRBJ2-1, with 14 nucleotides matching TRBD2. Germline CDR1 LNHDA, CDR2 SQIVND (reference sequence). There are 16 residues in the CDR3. The V segment lost 5 bases and the J segment 3 bases; nucleotides outside the gene matches: 3. The chain's CDR3 is CASSPTSGRDYNEQFF. In nucleotides, the CDR3 is TGTGCCAGTAGTCCGACTAGCGGGAGGGACTACAATGAGCAGTTCTTC.

This clone was seen a few times. The V call is TRBV7-2, the J call TRBJ1-2; the match to TRBD1 covers 9 bases. Per the germline V gene, CDR1 is SGHTA and CDR2 is FQGNSA. This CDR3 spans 14 amino acids. V was pared by 4 bases and J by 4 bases, with 4 bases of the junction left unmatched. CDR3 bases: TGTGCCAGCAGCTCGGGACAGGGAAGCTATGGCTACACCTTC. This encodes CASSSGQGSYGYTF.

This chain joins TRBV7-3 and TRBJ2-7; a possible D gene is TRBD2 (6 bases). V was trimmed by 3 bases and J by 5 bases, leaving 17 bases between them. The CDR3 loop spans 15 amino acids. Germline V lookup: CDR1 SGHTA, CDR2 FQGTGA. The CDR3 loop reads CASSFRLVGANEQYF. The CDR3 DNA reads TGTGCCAGCAGCTTCAGACTAGTAGGCGCAAACGAGCAGTACTTC.

The chain joins TRBV7-6 to TRBJ2-3, with TRBD2 identical over 7 bases. The CDR3 totals 18 residues. V lost 2 bases, J lost 2 bases, and 13 bases stayed unmatched. Per germline, CDR1 SGHVS and CDR2 FNYEAQ. The CDR3 coding sequence is TGTGCCAGCAGCTTACTGACCCCAGGGAGGGGCAACACAGATACGCAGTATTTT. Protein: CASSLLTPGRGNTDTQYF.

This clone occurred a few times. CDR3 sequence reads: CASSSGGLNIQYF. Here the CDR3 DNA reads TGTGCCAGCAGTTCGGGCGGCCTAAACATTCAGTACTTC. The chain joins TRBV6-1 to TRBJ2-4; no firm D call. This CDR3 comprises 13 residues. Germline-derived CDR1 and CDR2 are MNHNS and SASEGT. Trimming left V 5 bases short and J 6 bases short, with 11 bases between.

The chain carries TRBV6-5 and TRBJ2-7, with 7 positions matching TRBD2. CDR1 and CDR2 (germline): MNHEY, SVGAGI. The length of the CDR3 is 13 residues. With V trimmed by 6 bases and J by 1 base, 3 bases remained unmatched. DNA of the CDR3: TGTGCCAGCAGCCGGGGGGTATCCTACGAGCAGTACTTC. Encoded protein: CASSRGVSYEQYF.

This clone was detected a few times. V and J are TRBV18 and TRBJ2-7; perhaps TRBD2 as D (5 bases). With 3 bases removed from V and 2 bases from J, the gap between germline ends came to 11 bases. The germline gives CDR1 KGHSH, CDR2 LQKENI. The CDR3 is made up of 14 amino acids. The CDR3 DNA follows: TGTGCCAGCTCACCGGTAGCGCCGACCTACGAGCAGTACTTC. Protein sequence: CASSPVAPTYEQYF.

There are a few counts of this clone. The chain is built from TRBV7-9 and TRBJ2-3; D may match TRBD1 or TRBD2 (6 bases each). This CDR3 has 16 amino acids. Trimming stripped 2 bases from V and 4 bases from J, with 16 bases between. CDR1 SEHNR and CDR2 FQNEAQ come from the germline V gene (reference sequence). This CDR3 reads CASSLSVGGQADTQYF. DNA of the CDR3: TGTGCCAGCAGCTTATCAGTAGGGGGGCAAGCAGATACGCAGTATTTT.

In this sample, this clone turned up a few times. The J gene is TRBJ2-2, the V gene TRBV2; the D is unclear. The CDR3 loop spans 13 amino acids. The V gene's germline CDR1 is SNHLY and CDR2 FYNNEI. Trimming pared 4 bases from V and 2 bases from J, leaving 5 bases between. CDR3 protein: CASSVSNTGELFF. The CDR3 nucleotides are TGTGCCAGCAGTGTTTCTAACACCGGGGAGCTGTTTTTT.

This clone was counted a few times. The J gene is TRBJ2-5, the V gene TRBV28, with a possible D match to TRBD2 (5 bases). Between the trimmed V and J ends, which lost 6 bases and 5 bases, there was a span of 13 bases. The germline gives CDR1 MDHEN, CDR2 SYDVKM. This CDR3 has 13 residues. This chain's CDR3 is CASRAIAFETQYF. The CDR3 DNA reads as TGTGCCAGCAGGGCCATAGCGTTTGAGACCCAGTACTTC. The full variable domain, completed using reference TRBV28 and TRBJ2-5, is DVKVTQSSRYLVKRTGEKVFLECVQDMDHENMFWYRQDPGLGLRLIYFSYDVKMKEKGDIPEGYSVSREKKERFSLILESASTNQTSMYLCASRAIAFETQYFGPGTRLLVL.

A single count supports this clone. This chain links TRBV6-1 with TRBJ2-7; 10 bases match TRBD2. The junction had 4 bases not matched to a gene; V was cut back by 8 bases and J by 6 bases. CDR1 and CDR2 (germline): MNHNS, SASEGT. CDR3 size: 12 residues. The CDR3, as DNA: TGTGCCAGCGGCACTAGCGGGACCGAGCAGTACTTC. Its protein is CASGTSGTEQYF.

The table lists this clone with a few counts. The CDR3 protein is CSVVAPGQGSYTF. Written as DNA, the CDR3 is TGCAGCGTTGTGGCCCCGGGACAGGGGAGCTACACCTTC. V gene TRBV29-1 combines with J gene TRBJ1-2; 10 bases map to TRBD1. Germline-derived CDR1 and CDR2 are SQVTM and ANQGSEA. The junction had 8 bases not matched to a gene; V was cut back by 4 bases and J by 9 bases. The CDR3 contains 13 residues.

The rearrangement joins TRBV7-6 to TRBJ2-1; D may be TRBD2 (5 bases). Between the trimmed V and J ends, which lost 5 bases and 6 bases, there was a span of 20 bases. Germline values: CDR1 SGHVS, CDR2 FNYEAQ. The CDR3 runs 16 residues. This CDR3 reads CASSNPHALGFNEQFF. In nucleotides, the CDR3 is TGTGCCAGCAGCAACCCCCACGCACTAGGTTTCAATGAGCAGTTCTTC.